This T cell receptor beta chain is from a study of cytomegalovirus exposure and HLA in healthy donors. Study summary: For the roughly 400 genotyped donors, roughly 80% fell within the Caucasian-associated ancestry cluster. Study-level findings and limits: Analyzed later, association rates of TCRs varied across HLA loci, with DRB1 most and HLA-C fewest. Across donors, most TCRs were seen rarely, yet some public ones were widespread.

The PCR had 60 Vbeta and 13 Jbeta primers. TCRdb's copy holds only in-frame clones and misses some; the assay was immunoSEQ multiplex PCR. The record lists about 130,000 clones, of which the ten most abundant hold under 1.3%. Healthy bone marrow donors made up the donors. Remarks on this clone: Its antigen remains unknown.

Sequenced sample: PBMCs. This TCR came from a man younger than 30 in good health and CMV-seronegative.

The DNA for the CDR3 is TGTGCCAGCTCCCATGAATTCGACAGGTCCTCCTACGAGCAGTACTTC. It codes for CASSHEFDRSSYEQYF. The chain is built from TRBV18 and TRBJ2-7; D possibly corresponds to TRBD1 (6 bases). The V end lost 6 bases, the J end lost 0 bases, and 18 bases lay between the germline ends. Germline CDR1 is KGHSH and CDR2 is LQKENI. The CDR3 has 16 amino acids.